The 28 T cell receptor beta chains presented below share a single source sample, sequenced in a study of T cell responses to AZD1222 COVID-19 vaccine. The protocol was immunoSEQ multiplex PCR, while the TCRdb copy is restricted to in-frame clones and leaves out a portion. The data hold around 110,000 clones, with under 95% observed a single time. Sequences were derived from peripheral blood, sampled on day 0 of AZD1222 vaccination. Receptors were obtained from an adult in good health.

CDR3 nucleotide sequence: TGCGCCAGCAGCCCCGGACTACTCTCTGGGGCCAACGTCCTGACTTTC. Amino acids: CASSPGLLSGANVLTF. The rearrangement links TRBV5-1 to TRBJ2-6; tentative D call: TRBD2 (6 bases). Between the trimmed V and J ends, which lost 4 bases and 0 bases, there was a span of 11 bases. The CDR3 runs 16 residues. Germline CDR1 and CDR2: SGHRS and YFSETQ.

This sequence joins TRBV6-5 and TRBJ2-5, with TRBD2 matching over 11 bases. Germline CDR1 reads MNHEY; CDR2 reads SVGAGI. V lost 8 bases, J lost 5 bases, and 10 bases stayed unmatched. The CDR3 extends over 15 amino acids. The CDR3 region is CASRGLAGGMETQYF. The DNA for the CDR3 is TGTGCCAGCCGGGGGCTAGCGGGGGGTATGGAGACCCAGTACTTC.

This clone is a singleton in its sample. The chain is built from TRBV5-1 and TRBJ2-2, with D perhaps being TRBD1 or TRBD2 (5 bases each). V was clipped by 3 bases and J by 1 base, with 16 bases between them. The CDR3 runs to 17 residues. Looked up from germline, CDR1 is SGHRS and CDR2 is YFSETQ. The DNA for the CDR3 is TGCGCCAGCAGCTCGCCAGACAGCGGATTGAACACCGGGGAGCTGTTTTTT. Translating gives CASSSPDSGLNTGELFF.

The chain employs TRBV10-3 and TRBJ2-1; tentatively, D is TRBD1 (6 bases). The length of the CDR3 is 13 residues. Germline loops: CDR1 ENHRY, CDR2 SYGVKD. Trimming cost V 10 bases and J 8 bases, with 18 bases left between them. The CDR3 loop is CANSVGGYDEQFF. CDR3 nucleotides: TGTGCCAACTCGGTAGGGGGTTATGATGAGCAGTTCTTC.

V usage is TRBV7-6 and J usage is TRBJ1-2, with D uncertain. Germline V gene data show CDR1 as SGHVS and CDR2 as FNYEAQ. V lost 0 bases and J 7 bases, leaving 21 bases between the germline ends. The CDR3 contains 17 residues. CDR3 DNA sequence: TGTGCCAGCAGCTTAGCGCCCGGTCCGGTGGGTGGGTCTGGCTACACCTTC. It yields the protein CASSLAPGPVGGSGYTF. Filled out from reference TRBV7-6 and TRBJ1-2, the complete variable domain reads GAGVSQSPRYKVTKRGQDVALRCDPISGHVSLYWYRQALGQGPEFLTYFNYEAQQDKSGLPNDRFSAERPEGSISTLTIQRTEQRDSAMYRCASSLAPGPVGGSGYTFGSGTRLTVV.

The chain is built from TRBV2 and TRBJ1-5, with D perhaps matching TRBD1 (6 bases). This CDR3 region has 15 residues. Germline V lookup: CDR1 SNHLY, CDR2 FYNNEI. With 6 bases removed from V and 3 bases from J, the gap between germline ends came to 15 bases. CDR3 in amino acids: CASSQGGLPNQPQHF. The CDR3 coding sequence is TGTGCCAGCAGCCAAGGGGGACTGCCCAATCAGCCCCAGCATTTT.

The chain recombines TRBV6-5 with TRBJ2-1, with TRBD1 matching over 11 bases. The trim removed 4 bases at V and 6 bases at J, leaving 5 bases unmatched. CDR1 is MNHEY, CDR2 SVGAGI, per germline. The CDR3 has 15 residues. The CDR3 sequence: CASSFSGTGGNEQFF. As DNA, the CDR3 is TGTGCCAGCAGTTTCTCCGGGACAGGGGGCAATGAGCAGTTCTTC.

The rearrangement joins TRBV19 to TRBJ2-5, with TRBD2 matching 8 bases. CDR1 is LNHDA and CDR2 is SQIVND in the germline V gene (reference sequence). The CDR3 consists of 13 residues. V was clipped by 6 bases and J by 7 bases; unmatched bases: 7. The CDR3 reads CASRPAAGGTQYF. The CDR3 DNA sequence: TGTGCCAGTAGACCGGCGGCGGGGGGGACCCAGTACTTC.

V gene TRBV7-2 combines with J gene TRBJ2-3; D remains unclear. The CDR3 totals 17 residues. Germline CDR1 SGHTA, CDR2 FQGNSA. Trimming stripped 7 bases from V and 3 bases from J, with 23 bases between. The CDR3 nucleotides are TGTGCCAGCACCCCGCGCCGGAGCGAACAACGAACAGATACGCAGTATTTT. This gives the protein CASTPRRSEQRTDTQYF.

This clone was recorded only once. One end of the junction is discordant with germline, which a read error may explain. The rearrangement links TRBV6-5 to TRBJ2-3; TRBD1 matches at 8 bases. The V gene's germline CDR1 is MNHEY and CDR2 SVGAGI. This CDR3 has 15 amino acids. The CDR3 sequence is CASRMTGAPVDTRYF. CDR3 DNA: TGTGCCAGCAGAATGACAGGGGCCCCTGTGGATACGCGGTATTTT.

The chain recombines TRBV27 with TRBJ2-5; 13 nucleotides line up with TRBD2. CDR3 length: 14 amino acids. V lost 4 bases to trimming and J lost 5 bases; unmatched junction nucleotides: 1. Germline values: CDR1 MNHEY, CDR2 SMNVEV (reference sequence). CDR3 bases: TGTGCCAGCAGTTCGACTAGCGGGAGGGAGACCCAGTACTTC. Its translation: CASSSTSGRETQYF.

J is TRBJ1-6 and V is TRBV7-9, with TRBD1 identical over 10 bases. The ends lost 11 bases at V and 8 bases at J; junction bases unmatched: 3. The CDR3 extends over 12 amino acids. The germline gives CDR1 SEHNR, CDR2 FQNEAQ (reference sequence). This chain's CDR3 is CAGQGVDSPLHF. The CDR3 nucleotides are TGTGCCGGACAGGGGGTGGATTCACCCCTCCACTTT.

The rearrangement uses TRBV10-2 and TRBJ1-3; 7 nucleotides line up with TRBD1. The CDR3 length is 15 residues. Trimming removed 4 bases from V and 0 bases from J; junction bases left unmatched: 3. Germline V lookup: CDR1 WSHSY, CDR2 SAAADI. The CDR3 bases are TGCGCCAGCAGTGGACAGGGCCACTCTGGAAACACCATATATTTT. Protein product: CASSGQGHSGNTIYF.

In nucleotides, the CDR3 is TGTGCCAGCAGACTGACGGCCACGAACACCGGGGAGCTGTTTTTT. Protein product: CASRLTATNTGELFF. The chain employs TRBV27 and TRBJ2-2; D is ambiguous. Germline CDR1 is MNHEY and CDR2 is SMNVEV (reference sequence). The CDR3 runs to 15 residues. V lost 6 bases to trimming and J lost 0 bases, with 11 bases between them.

The rearrangement links TRBV7-9 to TRBJ2-1, with TRBD1 matching 10 bases. This CDR3 is 16 amino acids long. Germline V lookup: CDR1 SEHNR, CDR2 FQNEAQ (reference sequence). After removal of 5 bases from V and 5 bases from J, the junction contained 9 bases not matched to a gene. The CDR3 loop reads CASSAKDRGSNNEQFF. The CDR3 nucleotides are TGTGCCAGCAGCGCGAAGGACAGGGGGTCAAACAATGAGCAGTTCTTC.

The CDR3 sequence is CASSETVGGGSYEQYF. The CDR3 nucleotides are TGTGCCAGCAGTGAAACAGTCGGGGGCGGATCCTACGAGCAGTACTTC. The chain employs TRBV2 and TRBJ2-7; tentatively, D is TRBD1 or TRBD2 (6 bases each). CDR1 and CDR2 from the germline V gene are SNHLY and FYNNEI. V was pared by 2 bases and J by 1 base, with 15 bases between. The CDR3 consists of 16 residues.

The count of this clone is one. The chain is built from TRBV25-1 and TRBJ2-3, with unresolved D. CDR1 is MGHDK and CDR2 is SYGVNS in the germline V gene. CDR3 length equals 10 residues. Trimming stripped 7 bases from V and 4 bases from J, with 3 bases between. The DNA for the CDR3 is TGTGCCAGCATGGCAGATACGCAGTATTTT. Translated, it gives CASMADTQYF.

The genes are TRBV9 and TRBJ1-1, with D unclear. Germline lookup yields CDR1 SGDLS and CDR2 YYNGEE. The CDR3 runs to 15 residues. V lost 1 base to trimming and J lost 1 base, with 11 bases between them. CDR3 sequence (DNA): TGTGCCAGCAGCGTAAAGTGGTCAGAGAACACTGAAGCTTTCTTT. Protein: CASSVKWSENTEAFF.

The chain is built from TRBV27 and TRBJ1-5, with TRBD1 matching over 8 bases. Germline CDR1 MNHEY, CDR2 SMNVEV (reference sequence). The J segment lost 6 bases and the V segment lost 7 bases, leaving 11 bases of the junction unmatched. CDR3 length equals 15 residues. The CDR3 sequence: CASKFRSDRAQPQHF. The CDR3 region has the DNA TGTGCCAGCAAGTTTAGGTCGGACAGGGCTCAGCCCCAGCATTTT.

The CDR3 sequence: CASSSLVLPDEQYF. The CDR3 bases are TGTGCCAGCAGCTCTCTAGTGCTTCCTGACGAGCAGTACTTC. The gene calls are TRBV7-9 and TRBJ2-7; no firm D call. Trimming removed 4 bases from V and 5 bases from J, with 15 bases in between. The germline V gene encodes CDR1 SEHNR and CDR2 FQNEAQ (reference sequence). The CDR3 is made up of 14 amino acids.

The sample holds a few counts of this clone. V is TRBV6-1 and J is TRBJ2-7; D is unclear. This CDR3 spans 15 amino acids. The ends were cut back, 2 bases at V and 0 bases at J, with 11 bases in the middle. Germline-derived CDR1 and CDR2 are MNHNS and SASEGT. CDR3 in DNA: TGTGCCAGCAGTGAACAGGTATCGAGCTCCTACGAGCAGTACTTC. It codes for CASSEQVSSSYEQYF.

This sequence joins TRBV24-1 and TRBJ2-2; 9 bases align to TRBD2. The CDR3 runs to 15 residues. J lost 6 bases, V lost 2 bases, and 3 bases had no gene match. Germline CDR1 reads KGHDR; CDR2 reads SFDVKD. CDR3 nucleotide sequence: TGTGCCACCAGTGATTCGACTAGCGGACCCGGGGAGCTGTTTTTT. This gives the protein CATSDSTSGPGELFF.

V and J are TRBV27 and TRBJ1-6; D remains unclear. The CDR3 contains 16 residues. V lost 0 bases and J 9 bases, leaving 15 bases between the germline ends. Germline V gene lookup returns CDR1 MNHEY and CDR2 SMNVEV (reference sequence). The CDR3, as DNA: TGTGCCAGCAGTTTATCGAACGCCGGGCTTGGTTCACCCCTCCACTTT. Encoded protein: CASSLSNAGLGSPLHF.

This sequence joins TRBV2 and TRBJ1-1; no firm D call. CDR1 SNHLY and CDR2 FYNNEI come from the germline V gene. The CDR3 is 12 residues long. Trimming left V 4 bases short and J 8 bases short, with 11 bases between. The CDR3 loop is CASSGALGEAFF. CDR3 nucleotide sequence: TGTGCCAGCAGTGGAGCCCTAGGCGAAGCTTTCTTT.

A single count supports this clone. The chain recombines TRBV3-1 (or the pseudogene TRBV3-2) with TRBJ2-5, with 10 positions matching TRBD2. In germline, CDR1 is LGHDT, CDR2 YNNKEL (reference sequence). V trimming: 0 bases; J trimming: 2 bases; junction bases outside the gene matches: 9. The CDR3 spans 18 residues. The CDR3 sequence: CASSQDRAASGGQETQYF. Here the CDR3 DNA reads TGTGCCAGCAGCCAAGATCGAGCAGCTAGCGGGGGTCAAGAGACCCAGTACTTC.

The gene calls are TRBV5-1 and TRBJ1-1; D gene uncertain. In germline, CDR1 is SGHRS, CDR2 YFSETQ. Trimming took 6 bases from V and 0 from J, leaving 9 bases between them. This CDR3 has 13 residues. CDR3 residues: CASTEALNTEAFF. The CDR3 region has the DNA TGCGCCAGCACTGAGGCCCTGAACACTGAAGCTTTCTTT.

This clone was seen only once. The chain has TRBV19 and TRBJ2-7; D unclear. Germline V gene lookup returns CDR1 LNHDA and CDR2 SQIVND (reference sequence). V was pared by 1 base and J by 0 bases, with 10 bases between. This CDR3 is built from 15 residues. CDR3 region: CASSIGPESSYEQYF. The CDR3, as DNA: TGTGCCAGTAGTATAGGGCCAGAGAGCTCCTACGAGCAGTACTTC.

The genes are TRBV19 and TRBJ1-1, with D perhaps matching TRBD1 (6 bases). The CDR3 runs to 17 residues. Trimming left V 1 base short and J 1 base short, with 16 bases between. Germline V gives CDR1 LNHDA, CDR2 SQIVND (reference sequence). The CDR3 loop is CASSIGGPAGANTEAFF. CDR3 sequence (DNA): TGTGCCAGTAGTATAGGAGGGCCGGCAGGGGCGAACACTGAAGCTTTCTTT.